Shown below are 15 T cell receptor beta chains from a single sample sequenced in a study of CD8 T cells in Susac syndrome. RNA amounts of about 0.5 to 1 ug underwent reverse transcription with random hexamers. TCRdb called the immunoSEQ multiplex PCR reads again in MiXCR, with one record for every CDR3 protein. The data hold roughly 200,000 distinct CDR3 sequences, with around 94% observed a single time. Sequenced: CD4+ T cells from PBMCs. Source of these receptors: a human donor with Susac syndrome.

V usage is TRBV7-2 and J usage is TRBJ2-7; 11 bases are a match to TRBD1. This CDR3 region has 14 residues. CDR1 and CDR2 from the germline V gene are SGHTA and FQGNSA. With 5 bases clipped from V and 7 bases from J, the junction kept 7 bases outside the gene matches. The CDR3 bases are TGTGCCAGCAGCCGGGACAGGGGGGTTTGGGAGCAGTACTTC. Protein: CASSRDRGVWEQYF.

This rearrangement joins TRBV5-1 to TRBJ1-1; tentatively, D is TRBD1 (6 bases). V was pared by 4 bases and J by 7 bases, with 14 bases between. CDR1 is SGHRS and CDR2 is YFSETQ in the germline V gene. There are 13 residues in the CDR3. The CDR3 protein is CASSPDGQFEAFF. The CDR3 DNA sequence: TGCGCCAGCAGCCCCGACGGACAGTTTGAAGCTTTCTTT.

This chain connects TRBV11-2 to TRBJ2-2; tentative D call: TRBD1 (5 bases). CDR1 is SGHAT and CDR2 is FQNNGV in the germline V gene. Trimming left V 2 bases short and J 4 bases short, with 8 bases between. The CDR3 is made up of 14 amino acids. CDR3 DNA: TGTGCCAGCAGCTTACAGGGTGTCACCGGGGAGCTGTTTTTT. This codes for CASSLQGVTGELFF.

This clonotype was picked up a small number of times. As DNA, the CDR3 is TGTGCCTGGAGTGTACCCCCCCGCGGCTATGGCTACACCTTC. Amino acid sequence: CAWSVPPRGYGYTF. This rearrangement joins TRBV30 to TRBJ1-2; D ambiguous. Germline CDR1 GTSNPN, CDR2 SVGIG (reference sequence). The V and J ends lost 0 bases and 4 bases respectively, with 12 bases between them. CDR3 length equals 14 residues.

In nucleotides, the CDR3 is TGTGCCAGCAGTGACCCAGGGGAGACCCAGTACTTC. Protein: CASSDPGETQYF. This chain uses TRBV6-2 or TRBV6-3 with TRBJ2-5; perhaps TRBD1 as D (5 bases). CDR1 and CDR2 from the germline V gene are MNHEY and SVGEGT. The CDR3 is 12 amino acids. With 5 bases removed from V and 5 bases from J, the gap between germline ends came to 9 bases.

This chain uses TRBV9 with TRBJ1-4, with TRBD1 matching 10 bases. V lost 4 bases and J lost 0; bases outside the gene matches: 6. The CDR3 totals 17 residues. From germline, CDR1 is SGDLS and CDR2 YYNGEE. CDR3 sequence: CASSPGTGEPTNEKLFF. The CDR3 DNA follows: TGTGCCAGCAGCCCTGGGACAGGGGAACCAACTAATGAAAAACTGTTTTTT.

J is TRBJ2-1 and V is TRBV9; D is unclear. The germline CDR1 and CDR2 sequences are SGDLS and YYNGEE. This CDR3 has 13 residues. Trimming stripped 4 bases from V and 7 bases from J, with 12 bases between. CDR3 amino acids: CASSPSTSNEQFF. The CDR3 region has the DNA TGTGCCAGCAGCCCTTCAACCTCGAATGAGCAGTTCTTC.

The rearrangement links TRBV4-1 to TRBJ2-1; maybe TRBD1 (5 bases). Germline V gives CDR1 MGHRA, CDR2 YSYEKL. CDR3 length: 14 amino acids. V shed 4 bases and J shed 9 bases, with 16 bases lying between them. CDR3 DNA: TGCGCCAGCAGCCTTTGGACAATCATCGGTGAGCAGTTCTTC. Residues: CASSLWTIIGEQFF.

The chain is built from TRBV29-1 and TRBJ2-1; 8 bases line up with TRBD1. The V segment lost 7 bases and the J segment 6 bases; nucleotides outside the gene matches: 8. Germline CDR1 and CDR2: SQVTM and ANQGSEA. CDR3 length: 13 residues. CDR3 coding DNA: TGCAGCGGAAGGACAGGGTTGGCCAATGAGCAGTTCTTC. It encodes CSGRTGLANEQFF.

The V call is TRBV14, the J call TRBJ2-2; possibly TRBD1 for D (5 bases). The V end was cut by 4 bases, the J end by 4 bases, with 13 bases between. CDR3 size: 15 residues. Germline V lookup: CDR1 SGHDN, CDR2 FVKESK. CDR3 loop: CASSPVHRGTGELFF. The CDR3 coding sequence is TGTGCCAGCAGCCCCGTTCATAGGGGCACCGGGGAGCTGTTTTTT.

The chain joins TRBV23-1 to TRBJ1-6; D ambiguous. TRBV23-1 is an open reading frame whose function is uncertain. CDR3 length: 14 residues. Trimming stripped 1 base from V and 12 bases from J, with 13 bases between. The CDR3: CASSQYPGWKPLHF. The CDR3, as DNA: TGCGCCAGCAGTCAATACCCCGGCTGGAAACCCCTCCACTTT.

This clonotype showed up just once. This chain connects TRBV28 to TRBJ2-7; unclear D gene. The CDR3 consists of 16 residues. The V and J ends lost 2 bases and 0 bases respectively, with 14 bases between them. Germline lookup yields CDR1 MDHEN and CDR2 SYDVKM. The CDR3 reads CASSLVSRRSSYEQYF. DNA of the CDR3: TGTGCCAGCAGTTTAGTGTCCCGACGCAGCTCCTACGAGCAGTACTTC.

The J gene is TRBJ2-1, the V gene TRBV11-3; D unresolved. Germline CDR1 is SGHNT and CDR2 is YENEEA. V was clipped by 6 bases and J by 4 bases, with 10 bases between them. The CDR3 has 13 residues. The CDR3 DNA reads as TGTGCCAGCAGTTTGACAACTTACAATGAGCAGTTCTTC. Residues: CASSLTTYNEQFF.

V usage is TRBV7-2 and J usage is TRBJ2-7; perhaps TRBD2 as D (5 bases). Trimming stripped 4 bases from V and 3 bases from J, with 19 bases between. Germline V gene lookup returns CDR1 SGHTA and CDR2 FQGNSA. The CDR3 has 16 residues. CDR3 DNA sequence: TGTGCCAGCAGCTCCTCTCGGAATGAAGGGAGCTACGAGCAGTACTTC. As protein: CASSSSRNEGSYEQYF.

The chain couples TRBV5-4 to TRBJ1-4, with TRBD1 matching 7 bases. The ends lost 3 bases at V and 8 bases at J; junction bases unmatched: 10. In germline, CDR1 is SGHNT, CDR2 YYREEE (reference sequence). CDR3 length: 15 residues. CDR3 loop: CASSSRGQGEEKLFF. In DNA, the CDR3 is TGTGCCAGCAGCTCCCGGGGGCAGGGGGAGGAAAAACTGTTTTTT.